This T cell receptor beta chain was obtained from a study of blood T cell repertoires in COVID-19. It was during active infection that Seattle patients were enrolled and then longitudinally followed. Original processing notes: For nucleated cells, counts were estimated from reference gene primer amplification. Repertoires were generated with immunoSEQ multiplex PCR, while TCRdb's copy carries only in-frame clones and drops some. V, J and clone size were drawn from that table, and D and trimming were deduced from the DNA. The sample holds about 370,000 clones; roughly nine tenths are singletons and the top ten take 3%. V was pared by 5 bases and J by 6 bases, with 10 bases between. There are 12 residues in the CDR3. Germline assignment: CDR1 SNHLY and CDR2 FYNNEI.

The chain joins TRBV2 to TRBJ2-5; weak D call: TRBD1 (5 bases). The sequenced sample consisted of peripheral blood. This clonotype originated in a woman between 25 and 40 years old with COVID-19, enrolled during active disease. As DNA, the CDR3 is TGTGCCAGCAGTTCAGGGTTTAAGACCCAGTACTTC. Its protein product is CASSSGFKTQYF.